The present entry profiles one TCR beta chain with its context. The antigen remains undetermined. CDR3 length: 15 amino acids. CDR1 and CDR2 from the germline V gene are SGHRS and YFSETQ. The V and J ends lost 0 bases and 2 bases, in that order; junction bases with no gene match: 5. TCRdb's copy holds only in-frame clones and misses some; the assay was immunoSEQ multiplex PCR. This sample has 190,000 or so clones, with approximately 80% found just once. This record belongs to a study of cytomegalovirus exposure and HLA in healthy donors. Findings and caveats of the study: According to the study, 180 or so TCR beta chains were cytomegalovirus-associated. The classifier reportedly diagnosed cytomegalovirus status with high specificity and sensitivity. Specificity for CMV antigens was confirmed in vitro for three of the CMV-associated chains.

The clonotype was recovered from a woman aged 25 to 45 in good health and CMV-seropositive. The sample was PBMCs. The J gene is TRBJ2-7, the V gene TRBV5-1; 7 nucleotides agree with TRBD2. The CDR3 loop is CASSLASSGTYEQYF. The CDR3 DNA follows: TGCGCCAGCAGCTTGGCGTCTAGCGGAACCTACGAGCAGTACTTC.